The 23 T cell receptor beta chains reported below all come from one sample, sequenced in a study of T cell repertoires in cytomegalovirus infection. Via MiXCR, TCRdb re-called the reads, giving one row per CDR3 protein. The sample holds some 400,000 distinct CDR3 sequences, approximately 30% seen once. Sequenced: PBMCs. The receptors shown here come from a human donor in good health (CMV status not recorded). Some clones in this sample may be carry-over from other donors' samples.

The J gene is TRBJ2-4, the V gene TRBV20-1; D is uncertain. The V gene lost 2 bases and the J gene lost 0 bases, with 11 bases spanning the gap. Germline-derived CDR1 and CDR2 are DFQATT and SNEGSKA (reference sequence). The CDR3 has 15 amino acids. The CDR3 DNA reads TGCAGTGCTAGAAGAGGCAGTCTAGCCAAAAACATTCAGTACTTC. It specifies CSARRGSLAKNIQYF.

This chain uses TRBV12-3 or TRBV12-4 with TRBJ1-3; the match to TRBD1 covers 8 bases. The CDR3 length is 15 residues. J lost 0 bases, V lost 5 bases, and 3 bases had no gene match. The CDR3 DNA sequence: TGTGCCAGCAGTCGGACAGGGTCCTCTGGAAACACCATATATTTT. This codes for CASSRTGSSGNTIYF.

This clonotype was seen ten or more times. This sequence joins TRBV6-6 and TRBJ2-1, with D unclear. CDR1 and CDR2 (germline): MNHNY, SVGAGI (reference sequence). Trimming removed 2 bases from V and 3 bases from J, with 5 bases in between. The CDR3 sequence is 13 residues long. CDR3 in amino acids: CASSYVVYNEQFF. CDR3 in DNA: TGTGCCAGCAGTTACGTCGTCTACAATGAGCAGTTCTTC.

This clonotype was observed a single time. The chain recombines TRBV5-1 with TRBJ1-1, with unresolved D. The CDR3 covers 15 residues. V was trimmed by 4 bases and J by 5 bases, leaving 18 bases between them. Germline V gives CDR1 SGHRS, CDR2 YFSETQ. CDR3 in DNA: TGCGCCAGCAGCGGGTTAGACCCGGGAGGAACTGAAGCTTTCTTT. It encodes CASSGLDPGGTEAFF.

This clonotype was counted a few times. The J gene is TRBJ1-1, the V gene TRBV20-1; D is possibly TRBD1 (6 bases). The CDR3 contains 15 residues. Germline V lookup: CDR1 DFQATT, CDR2 SNEGSKA (reference sequence). Trimming took off 3 bases at V and 3 bases at J, with 17 bases between the two ends. The CDR3 is CSARGAQVKHTEAFF. For the CDR3, the DNA is TGCAGTGCTAGGGGGGCGCAGGTGAAGCACACTGAAGCTTTCTTT.

There are many counts of this clonotype. The chain recombines TRBV7-8 with TRBJ1-2; D is unclear. Trimming took 3 bases from V and 3 from J, leaving 14 bases between them. Germline-derived CDR1 and CDR2 are SGHVS and FQNEAQ. The CDR3 is made up of 15 amino acids. DNA of the CDR3: TGTGCCAGCAGCTTCGGCCCGAGGGTACACTATGGCTACACCTTC. Translation: CASSFGPRVHYGYTF.

This clonotype was detected ten times or more. The chain employs TRBV7-6 and TRBJ2-7, with TRBD1 matching 7 bases. Germline CDR1 SGHVS, CDR2 FNYEAQ. V trimming: 3 bases; J trimming: 2 bases; junction bases outside the gene matches: 10. This CDR3 comprises 16 residues. DNA for the CDR3: TGTGCCAGCAGCTTTCACCGGGACAGCTCGACCTACGAGCAGTACTTC. Its translation is CASSFHRDSSTYEQYF.

About this clonotype itself: Compared with germline, one end of the junction differs, possibly owing to a read error. The chain has TRBV6-1 and TRBJ2-3; 7 bases match TRBD2. CDR1 MNHNS and CDR2 SASEGT come from the germline V gene. The CDR3 length is 14 residues. The DNA of the CDR3 is TGTGCAAGCAGCCTCGTCGCGGGAGCAAATACGCAGTATTTT. Protein: CASSLVAGANTQYF.

This rearrangement joins TRBV6-5 to TRBJ2-1, with 11 bases fitting TRBD2. This CDR3 has 14 residues. Germline trimming cut 0 bases from V and 15 bases from J; bases unmatched to any gene: 7. Germline CDR1 is MNHEY and CDR2 is SVGAGI. CDR3 bases: TGTGCCAGCAGTTACTCTTCTAGCGGGGGGCCCTTGTTCTTC. Translating gives CASSYSSSGGPLFF.

This clonotype occurred many times. The chain couples TRBV7-8 to TRBJ2-7; 12 nucleotides align to TRBD1. Germline values: CDR1 SGHVS, CDR2 FQNEAQ. The CDR3 sequence is 16 residues long. Unmatched junction bases numbered 10, after V lost 5 bases and J lost 5 bases. The DNA of the CDR3 is TGTGCCAGCAGCCAGGGGGGGGGACAGGGGGCCCACGAGCAGTACTTC. This gives the protein CASSQGGGQGAHEQYF. The full variable domain, its missing parts supplied by reference TRBV7-8 and TRBJ2-7, is GAGVSQSPRYKVAKRGQDVALRCDPISGHVSLFWYQQALGQGPEFLTYFQNEAQLDKSGLPSDRFFAERPEGSVSTLKIQRTQQEDSAVYLCASSQGGGQGAHEQYFGPGTRLTVT.

The V and J genes are TRBV6-8 and TRBJ1-6; D might be TRBD1 (5 bases). Germline CDR1 and CDR2: MNHGY and SAAAGT. V was clipped by 7 bases and J by 3 bases, with 13 bases between them. The CDR3 consists of 15 residues. This chain's CDR3 is CASIPTALYNSPLHF. CDR3 DNA sequence: TGTGCCAGCATTCCGACAGCTCTCTATAATTCACCCCTCCACTTT.

This clonotype was seen a few times. V gene TRBV7-2 combines with J gene TRBJ1-5, with D unclear. The CDR3 loop spans 13 amino acids. Germline CDR1 SGHTA, CDR2 FQGNSA. Trimming stripped 10 bases from V and 0 bases from J, with 10 bases between. The CDR3 region has the DNA TGTGCCAACCGGACGGATAGCAATCAGCCCCAGCATTTT. It translates to CANRTDSNQPQHF.

This clonotype was recorded many times. The rearrangement joins TRBV7-2 to TRBJ2-1, with D possibly matching TRBD2 (6 bases). Trimming shortened V by 1 base and J by 0 bases, and 10 bases separated the two germline ends. This CDR3 contains 16 residues. Germline CDR1 SGHTA, CDR2 FQGNSA. For the CDR3, the DNA is TGTGCCAGCAGCTTAGATCTAGCGAGCTCCTACAATGAGCAGTTCTTC. It encodes CASSLDLASSYNEQFF.

Here the CDR3 DNA reads TGTGCCAGCCGTACTCTCGGCCCCTACGAGCAGTACTTC. It translates to CASRTLGPYEQYF. The V gene is TRBV27, the J gene TRBJ2-7, with unresolved D. Germline V gene lookup returns CDR1 MNHEY and CDR2 SMNVEV (reference sequence). Between the trimmed V and J ends, which lost 8 bases and 2 bases, there was a span of 13 bases. The CDR3 contains 13 residues.

The sample holds many counts of this clonotype. The V and J genes are TRBV7-9 and TRBJ2-2; tentative D call: TRBD1 (6 bases). Trimming removed 3 bases at V and 5 bases at J, with 16 bases between. The CDR3 totals 16 residues. CDR1 is SEHNR and CDR2 is FQNEAQ in the germline V gene (reference sequence). CDR3 in DNA: TGTGCCAGCAGCTTTCACTCCAGTCAGGGGACCGGGGAGCTGTTTTTT. Protein sequence: CASSFHSSQGTGELFF.

The chain couples TRBV19 to TRBJ1-2; no definite D call. Germline loops: CDR1 LNHDA, CDR2 SQIVND (reference sequence). V was trimmed by 3 bases and J by 1 base, leaving 6 bases between them. The CDR3 contains 13 residues. DNA of the CDR3: TGTGCCAGTAGTATCAAAAGTAACTATGGCTACACCTTC. As protein: CASSIKSNYGYTF. The full variable domain, in which reference TRBV19 and TRBJ1-2 provide the parts outside the CDR3, is DGGITQSPKYLFRKEGQNVTLSCEQNLNHDAMYWYRQDPGQGLRLIYYSQIVNDFQKGDIAEGYSVSREKKESFPLTVTSAQKNPTAFYLCASSIKSNYGYTFGSGTRLTVV.

This clonotype was detected only a few times. The chain combines TRBV19 with TRBJ1-1; D ambiguous. This CDR3 contains 14 residues. Germline CDR1 LNHDA, CDR2 SQIVND (reference sequence). Trimming removed 5 bases from V and 7 bases from J, with 17 bases in between. Here the CDR3 DNA reads TGTGCCAGTAGTTTAACGCCGGGAGTAGGTGAAGCTTTCTTT. Protein product: CASSLTPGVGEAFF.

A few counts support this clonotype. In nucleotides, the CDR3 is TGTGCCAGCAGTTACAATCTCTTGAACTACGAGCAGTACTTC. It yields the protein CASSYNLLNYEQYF. The V call is TRBV6-2 or TRBV6-3, the J call TRBJ2-7; the D is unclear. Germline V gene data show CDR1 as MNHEY and CDR2 as SVGEGT. V lost 2 bases, J lost 3 bases, and 11 bases lay in between. This CDR3 is built from 14 residues.

About this clonotype itself: This may come from a read error, since a much larger clone is one base off. J is TRBJ2-3 and V is TRBV7-2, with D tentatively TRBD2 (7 bases). This CDR3 has 15 residues. Germline lookup yields CDR1 SGHTA and CDR2 FQGNSA. CDR3 DNA sequence: TGTGACAGCAGCTTAGGGGGGGCCGTCCCAGATACGCAGTATTTT. Protein: CDSSLGGAVPDTQYF.

The chain is built from TRBV5-1 and TRBJ1-2; no firm D call. The V gene's germline CDR1 is SGHRS and CDR2 YFSETQ. Trimming left V 0 bases short and J 9 bases short, with 15 bases between. There are 14 residues in the CDR3. The CDR3: CASSLVPDLDRYTF. CDR3 in DNA: TGCGCCAGCAGCTTGGTTCCGGACCTGGATCGCTACACCTTC.

The J gene is TRBJ1-5, the V gene TRBV12-5; TRBD1 agrees at 8 bases. The germline gives CDR1 LGHNT, CDR2 FRNRAP. The CDR3 sequence is 18 residues long. Unmatched junction bases numbered 20, after V lost 6 bases and J lost 7 bases. As DNA, the CDR3 is TGTGCTAGTGGAACGGACAGGGCCCCGTACCGGTGGGAGCAGCCCCAGCATTTT. It codes for CASGTDRAPYRWEQPQHF.

This chain links TRBV10-2 with TRBJ1-6, with no clear D. This CDR3 spans 13 amino acids. CDR1 and CDR2 from the germline V gene are WSHSY and SAAADI. V was trimmed by 3 bases and J by 7 bases, leaving 7 bases between them. The CDR3 loop is CASSDTENSPLHF. CDR3 in DNA: TGCGCCAGCAGTGACACGGAAAATTCACCCCTCCACTTT.

V is TRBV4-3 and J is TRBJ2-6, with no clear D. This CDR3 spans 17 amino acids. Germline V gene lookup returns CDR1 LGHNA and CDR2 YSLEER. V was pared by 0 bases and J by 1 base, with 10 bases between. The CDR3 DNA reads TGCGCCAGCAGCCAAGAAGGAAGAACATCTGGGGCCAACGTCCTGACTTTC. Residues: CASSQEGRTSGANVLTF.